This is a list of T cell receptor beta chains from one sample in a study of CD8+CD57+ T cells in acquired aplastic anemia. TCRdb re-analysed the reads in MiXCR, keeping a single row per CDR3 protein. The sample comprises some 180,000 distinct CDR3 sequences, around 63% of which are singletons, and more than 40% rests with the top ten. Sequenced sample: sorted CD4+, CD8+, or CD8+CD57+ T cells (not recorded which) from PBMCs. The receptors stem from a human donor with aplastic anemia. Both conserved end residues are trimmed from each CDR3.

CDR3 protein,J gene,V gene
ASSVGRHSGELF,TRBJ2-2,TRBV10-1
ASSQSVGQGYGYT,TRBJ1-2,TRBV4-1
ASSIRQFSNQPQH,TRBJ1-5,TRBV19
ASSPLKKAPPI,TRBJ2-5,TRBV6-5
ASNSGSPEQY,TRBJ2-7,TRBV2
ASSLDRVTGELF,TRBJ2-2,TRBV7-8
AGRKRGLVDNEQF,TRBJ2-1,TRBV6-1
ASSSGQGAAGTQY,TRBJ2-3,TRBV5-1
SVGGQTGRDPETQY,TRBJ2-5,TRBV29-1
ASSARTNTEAF,TRBJ1-1,TRBV4-1
ASSLEWGNEQF,TRBJ2-1,TRBV7-2
ASSARTVWDTQY,TRBJ2-3,TRBV14
ASSYGYGYT,TRBJ1-2,TRBV6-5
ASSGLAYEQY,TRBJ2-7,TRBV6-1
ASSGRDDTDTQY,TRBJ2-3,TRBV9
ASSVREQETQY,TRBJ2-5,TRBV2
ASSVGTGTEAF,TRBJ1-1,TRBV6-4
ASSPRDGYT,TRBJ1-2,TRBV5-1
ASSMRRVTGFNPHTDTQY,TRBJ2-3,TRBV5-4
SALQGGEKLF,TRBJ1-4,TRBV20-1
ASRYSGGSRETQY,TRBJ2-5,TRBV3-1
ASSEPGNTGYGYT,TRBJ1-2,TRBV10-2
AISEYEGTSSYEQY,TRBJ2-7,TRBV10-3
AISEPDYRLGEQY,TRBJ2-7,TRBV10-3
ASSDSLGAYEQY,TRBJ2-7,TRBV2
ASSGNRYEQY,TRBJ2-7,TRBV2
ATSDLLEDTEAF,TRBJ1-1,TRBV24-1
ASIWDSSSSGNTIY,TRBJ1-3,TRBV6-1
ASRSPGFKTDTGELF,TRBJ2-2,TRBV7-9
ASTPNTGHTEAF,TRBJ1-1,TRBV5-5
ASSDGGIEAF,TRBJ1-1,TRBV19
ASSAQQGGNTEAF,TRBJ1-1,TRBV9
ASSLVGGYSSYNSPLH,TRBJ1-6,TRBV5-8
ATRDRQGITYEQY,TRBJ2-7,TRBV15
ASSEADSNSPLH,TRBJ1-6,TRBV6-1
ASSLGTGTGSGYT,TRBJ1-2,TRBV9
STGTSGSYEQY,TRBJ2-7,TRBV20-1
ASRPFGLADKNNEQF,TRBJ2-1,TRBV10-1
ASSFLKGAETQY,TRBJ2-5,TRBV7-9
ASSIGGPEAF,TRBJ1-1,TRBV19
ATSGSGGGQY,TRBJ2-7,TRBV15
SARDPRTSGGGKTGELF,TRBJ2-2,TRBV20-1
ASSSLQSGRETQY,.,TRBV25-1
ASSSQTGMYNSPLH,TRBJ1-6,TRBV7-9
SVEAPQGKAF,TRBJ1-1,TRBV29-1
ASSLMSEFDEQF,TRBJ2-1,TRBV4-1
ASSQGDSSYEQY,TRBJ2-7,TRBV5-1
SVEGVETDTDTQY,TRBJ2-3,TRBV29-1
ASSLTGALNEQY,TRBJ2-7,TRBV5-1
ATSFRQAPYNEQF,TRBJ2-1,TRBV24-1
ASSYYGTGGTGELF,TRBJ2-2,TRBV2
SARADREQF,TRBJ2-1,TRBV20-1
ASSVAQTYGYT,TRBJ1-2,TRBV9
ATSREGSGTYYEQY,TRBJ2-7,TRBV15
ATKGGAGGSFYEQY,TRBJ2-7,TRBV24-1